One and the same sample provided the 29 T cell receptor beta chains below, sequenced in a study of a mutant IDH1 vaccine in newly diagnosed glioma (dated by TCRdb to 2020 to 2022). Libraries were made using the immunoSEQ multiplex PCR assay. Drawn from immuneACCESS, this table holds only the in-frame rearrangements with V and J called that TCRdb kept. Clones are partly lost; checked studies trace under half to an unresolved V gene and leave the rest unexplained. The sample table contains tens of thousands of clones; only one count was recorded for around 76% of them. 5% to 6% of the sample is in the top ten clones. Their recognized antigens are unknown. This sample's time point label indicates: week 23, last vaccination. Each vaccine dose, consisting of 300 ug of a 20-mer mutant IDH1 peptide in Montanide, was administered subcutaneously with topical imiquimod. The material was PBMCs, obtained from a glioma patient whose treatment included an IDH1 peptide vaccine. The receptors were gathered from a man aged 45-65 years with glioma.

V usage is TRBV14 and J usage is TRBJ2-3, with D possibly TRBD1 on 6 matching bases. The CDR3 covers 13 residues. The germline V and J ends were trimmed by 5 bases and 6 bases, with 12 bases remaining between them. CDR1 is SGHDN, CDR2 FVKESK, per germline. Here the CDR3 reads CASSSWGPDTQYF. The CDR3 nucleotides read TGTGCCAGCAGCTCCTGGGGGCCTGATACGCAGTATTTT.

The CDR3 coding sequence is TGTGCCAGCAGCTCAGGAGGAGGGGCGACCGGGGAGCTGTTTTTT. This codes for CASSSGGGATGELFF. The chain links TRBV9 to TRBJ2-2; the D gene is possibly TRBD2 (6 bases). This CDR3 contains 15 residues. Trimming took off 4 bases at V and 5 bases at J, with 15 bases between the two ends. Germline V gene sequence: CDR1 SGDLS, CDR2 YYNGEE.

The genes are TRBV7-9 and TRBJ2-1, with a possible D match to TRBD2 (6 bases). V was clipped by 4 bases and J by 7 bases, with 11 bases between them. The germline gives CDR1 SEHNR, CDR2 FQNEAQ (reference sequence). CDR3 length: 13 residues. In DNA, the CDR3 is TGTGCCAGCAGCTGGGTGGAGGGGAATGAGCAGTTCTTC. This codes for CASSWVEGNEQFF. The entire variable domain, with the rest obtained from reference TRBV7-9 and TRBJ2-1, is as follows: DTGVSQNPRHKITKRGQNVTFRCDPISEHNRLYWYRQTLGQGPEFLTYFQNEAQLEKSRLLSDRFSAERPKGSFSTLEIQRTEQGDSAMYLCASSWVEGNEQFFGPGTRLTVL.

The chain recombines TRBV30 with TRBJ1-5; D gene uncertain. CDR3 length: 12 residues. The ends were cut back, 4 bases at V and 3 bases at J, with 7 bases in the middle. Per the germline V gene, CDR1 is GTSNPN and CDR2 is SVGIG (reference sequence). CDR3 in amino acids: CAWKGPNQPQHF. CDR3 nucleotide sequence: TGTGCCTGGAAAGGACCCAATCAGCCCCAGCATTTT.

The chain couples TRBV4-2 to TRBJ2-1; no clear D. The CDR3 extends over 13 amino acids. Trimming shortened V by 0 bases and J by 7 bases, and 7 bases separated the two germline ends. Germline values: CDR1 LGHNA, CDR2 YNFKEQ. This CDR3 reads CASSQELLNEQFF. The CDR3 DNA sequence: TGTGCCAGCAGCCAAGAATTATTGAATGAGCAGTTCTTC.

The chain couples TRBV11-2 to TRBJ1-2; D remains ambiguous. Germline loops: CDR1 SGHAT, CDR2 FQNNGV. The CDR3 sequence is 13 residues long. Trimming left V 2 bases short and J 3 bases short, with 7 bases between. The CDR3 region has the DNA TGTGCCAGCAGCTTACAGCGCGACTATGGCTACACCTTC. Protein: CASSLQRDYGYTF.

The chain is built from TRBV30 and TRBJ2-3; D may be TRBD2 (6 bases). Germline assignment: CDR1 GTSNPN and CDR2 SVGIG (reference sequence). The CDR3 length is 16 residues. V was trimmed by 4 bases and J by 2 bases, leaving 19 bases between them. The CDR3 loop is CAWTPLGRGNTDTQYF. In DNA form, the CDR3 reads TGTGCCTGGACCCCTCTAGGGCGGGGCAACACAGATACGCAGTATTTT.

J is TRBJ2-2 and V is TRBV10-3; 7 nucleotides align to TRBD2. The germline CDR1 and CDR2 sequences are ENHRY and SYGVKD. V was clipped by 8 bases and J by 1 base; unmatched bases: 10. The length of the CDR3 is 16 residues. The DNA for the CDR3 is TGTGCCATCCGGCAGGAGGAGCGGGGGAACACCGGGGAGCTGTTTTTT. It is translated as CAIRQEERGNTGELFF.

This clone has more than one count but fewer than ten. The chain is built from TRBV7-8 and TRBJ2-5, with 10 bases aligning to TRBD2. The CDR3 has 15 residues. V lost 3 bases, J lost 4 bases, and 5 bases stayed unmatched. From germline, CDR1 is SGHVS and CDR2 FQNEAQ. DNA for the CDR3: TGTGCCAGCAGCTTTAGCGGGGGGAGGGGAGAGACCCAGTACTTC. Protein: CASSFSGGRGETQYF.

The chain employs TRBV15 and TRBJ1-1, with D hard to call. This CDR3 is built from 13 residues. CDR1 and CDR2 (germline): LNHNV, YYDKDF (reference sequence). V lost 1 base to trimming and J lost 2 bases, with 5 bases between them. The CDR3 sequence: CATSRGGNTEAFF. CDR3 sequence (DNA): TGTGCCACCAGCAGAGGAGGAAACACTGAAGCTTTCTTT.

The chain is built from TRBV11-1 and TRBJ2-1; no firm D call. V was clipped by 1 base and J by 0 bases, with 10 bases between them. Germline CDR1 reads SGHAT; CDR2 reads FQDESV (reference sequence). The CDR3 length is 16 residues. In nucleotides, the CDR3 is TGTGCCAGCAGCTTAGTTCGGGCGTCCTCCTACAATGAGCAGTTCTTC. It codes for CASSLVRASSYNEQFF.

With regard to this clone: Other DNA sequences in this sample translate to the same CDR3. The V call is TRBV30, the J call TRBJ2-7; D is uncertain. CDR1 and CDR2 from the germline V gene are GTSNPN and SVGIG (reference sequence). Between the trimmed V and J ends, which lost 0 bases and 5 bases, there was a span of 8 bases. The CDR3 runs to 12 residues. The chain's CDR3 is CAWSVSGNEQYF. CDR3 nucleotides: TGTGCCTGGAGTGTATCTGGGAACGAGCAGTACTTC.

This clone occurred a few times. The chain joins TRBV13 to TRBJ1-2, with D uncertain. The V gene lost 4 bases and the J gene lost 3 bases, with 15 bases spanning the gap. From germline, CDR1 is PRHDT and CDR2 FYEKMQ (reference sequence). This CDR3 has 15 residues. This CDR3 reads CASSSPSRGDYGYTF. The DNA for the CDR3 is TGTGCCAGCAGCTCCCCGTCCCGCGGGGACTATGGCTACACCTTC.

This clone showed up just a few times. The chain links TRBV4-2 to TRBJ1-1; possible D gene TRBD1, 6 bases. The germline V and J ends were trimmed by 4 bases and 1 base, with 10 bases remaining between them. The CDR3 covers 14 residues. Germline CDR1 LGHNA, CDR2 YNFKEQ. Written as DNA, the CDR3 is TGTGCCAGCAGCCTCCAGGGGCAGAACACTGAAGCTTTCTTT. Translation: CASSLQGQNTEAFF.

This clone was seen just once. The genes are TRBV28 and TRBJ1-1; D uncertain. Per the germline V gene, CDR1 is MDHEN and CDR2 is SYDVKM. V shed 5 bases and J shed 1 base, with 8 bases lying between them. CDR3 length: 13 amino acids. In DNA form, the CDR3 reads TGTGCCAGCAGTACCCTACGGAACACTGAAGCTTTCTTT. This gives the protein CASSTLRNTEAFF.

V is TRBV7-9 and J is TRBJ2-7; D is uncertain. Germline V gives CDR1 SEHNR, CDR2 FQNEAQ (reference sequence). The CDR3 contains 14 residues. V was pared by 4 bases and J by 3 bases, with 13 bases between. CDR3 sequence: CASSSGRFLYEQYF. CDR3 DNA: TGTGCCAGCAGCTCCGGAAGATTCCTCTACGAGCAGTACTTC.

The chain recombines TRBV30 with TRBJ1-5; D perhaps matches TRBD1 (5 bases). The ends were cut back, 0 bases at V and 4 bases at J, with 7 bases in the middle. From germline, CDR1 is GTSNPN and CDR2 SVGIG (reference sequence). This CDR3 is built from 13 residues. The CDR3 DNA reads TGTGCCTGGAGTGTTAGGACAAATCAGCCCCAGCATTTT. Its protein is CAWSVRTNQPQHF.

J is TRBJ1-4 and V is TRBV2; TRBD1 matches 8 bases. CDR1 and CDR2 from the germline V gene are SNHLY and FYNNEI. The CDR3 has 15 residues. Unmatched junction bases numbered 8, after V lost 7 bases and J lost 4 bases. As DNA, the CDR3 is TGTGCCAGCACCGACAGGGGCGAGGATAATGAAAAACTGTTTTTT. Translated: CASTDRGEDNEKLFF.

V is TRBV6-5 and J is TRBJ1-5, with a weak D call TRBD1 (6 bases). Germline CDR1 reads MNHEY; CDR2 reads SVGAGI. V shed 11 bases and J shed 5 bases, with 16 bases lying between them. This CDR3 has 13 residues. In nucleotides, the CDR3 is TGTGCCTCCGGGAGGGGGGGCGATCAGCCCCAGCATTTT. Translation: CASGRGGDQPQHF.

The chain uses TRBV5-1 and TRBJ1-1, with 10 bases lining up with TRBD1. Losses at the gene ends were 3 bases for V and 4 bases for J; bases not matched to a gene: 6. The CDR3 is 15 amino acids. CDR1 is SGHRS and CDR2 is YFSETQ in the germline V gene. The CDR3 protein is CASSSWDRGSTEAFF. The DNA of the CDR3 is TGCGCCAGCAGCTCTTGGGACAGGGGAAGCACTGAAGCTTTCTTT.

The chain combines TRBV7-2 with TRBJ1-4; no definite D call. Trimming removed 5 bases from V and 4 bases from J, with 14 bases in between. The CDR3 spans 15 residues. Germline values: CDR1 SGHTA, CDR2 FQGNSA. CDR3 in amino acids: CASSRYPMLNEKLFF. The CDR3 nucleotides read TGTGCCAGCAGCCGCTACCCGATGCTTAATGAAAAACTGTTTTTT.

This clone was found a few times. The chain couples TRBV6-1 to TRBJ2-1; no reliable D call. Between the trimmed V and J ends, which lost 2 bases and 0 bases, there was a span of 11 bases. The CDR3 loop spans 16 amino acids. Germline values: CDR1 MNHNS, CDR2 SASEGT. The CDR3 region has the DNA TGTGCCAGCAGTGAATATTTAGGCGGCTCCTACAATGAGCAGTTCTTC. Translation gives CASSEYLGGSYNEQFF.

This chain uses TRBV29-1 with TRBJ2-3; TRBD2 matches 10 bases. This CDR3 is 14 amino acids long. Trimming cost V 6 bases and J 5 bases; bases outside gene matches: 8. Germline V lookup: CDR1 SQVTM, CDR2 ANQGSEA. The CDR3 bases are TGCAGCGTAAGCCTAGCGGGGGCGGGAGATACGCAGTATTTT. Encoded protein: CSVSLAGAGDTQYF.

V and J are TRBV9 and TRBJ2-3, with D perhaps TRBD2 (5 bases). The CDR3 spans 17 residues. Germline values: CDR1 SGDLS, CDR2 YYNGEE. V shed 4 bases and J shed 4 bases, with 22 bases lying between them. CDR3 sequence: CASSPRLSVFEADTQYF. The CDR3 coding sequence is TGTGCCAGCAGCCCTAGACTTAGCGTTTTTGAGGCAGATACGCAGTATTTT.

The chain has TRBV19 and TRBJ2-5, with 8 bases fitting TRBD2. Germline V gene data show CDR1 as LNHDA and CDR2 as SQIVND (reference sequence). With V trimmed by 6 bases and J by 0 bases, 0 bases remained unmatched. The CDR3 totals 13 residues. CDR3 DNA: TGTGCCAGTAGACTAGCGGACCAAGAGACCCAGTACTTC. This sequence encodes CASRLADQETQYF.

The V and J genes are TRBV13 and TRBJ1-2; 7 bases align to TRBD1. Losses at the gene ends were 4 bases for V and 4 bases for J; bases not matched to a gene: 9. Germline V gene lookup returns CDR1 PRHDT and CDR2 FYEKMQ (reference sequence). This CDR3 is built from 15 residues. The CDR3 here is CASSSGQALSYGYTF. CDR3 nucleotides: TGTGCCAGCAGCTCTGGACAGGCTCTATCCTATGGCTACACCTTC.

V and J are TRBV21-1 and TRBJ2-7. TRBV21-1 is an annotated pseudogene. CDR3 length: 18 amino acids. The CDR3 nucleotides are TGTGCCAGCCCCCTAGTCCGACTCGTCCGGGGCGAGTCCTACGAGCAGTACTTC. Translating it yields CASPLVRLVRGESYEQYF.

This clone appeared a few times. The chain recombines TRBV19 with TRBJ1-5, with 8 positions matching TRBD1. V gave up 1 base and J gave up 6 bases; unmatched junction bases: 5. Germline loops: CDR1 LNHDA, CDR2 SQIVND (reference sequence). The CDR3 sequence is 15 residues long. CDR3 sequence (DNA): TGTGCCAGTAGTATAGCCGGACAGGGTGTTCAGCCCCAGCATTTT. It is translated as CASSIAGQGVQPQHF.

The rearrangement uses TRBV7-3 and TRBJ1-1; a weak D match, TRBD1 (5 bases). Germline V lookup: CDR1 SGHTA, CDR2 FQGTGA. There are 15 residues in the CDR3. The V and J ends lost 5 bases and 7 bases respectively, with 20 bases between them. The CDR3 is CASSHSGGISDEAFF. Here the CDR3 DNA reads TGTGCCAGCAGCCACTCCGGGGGGATTAGTGATGAAGCTTTCTTT.